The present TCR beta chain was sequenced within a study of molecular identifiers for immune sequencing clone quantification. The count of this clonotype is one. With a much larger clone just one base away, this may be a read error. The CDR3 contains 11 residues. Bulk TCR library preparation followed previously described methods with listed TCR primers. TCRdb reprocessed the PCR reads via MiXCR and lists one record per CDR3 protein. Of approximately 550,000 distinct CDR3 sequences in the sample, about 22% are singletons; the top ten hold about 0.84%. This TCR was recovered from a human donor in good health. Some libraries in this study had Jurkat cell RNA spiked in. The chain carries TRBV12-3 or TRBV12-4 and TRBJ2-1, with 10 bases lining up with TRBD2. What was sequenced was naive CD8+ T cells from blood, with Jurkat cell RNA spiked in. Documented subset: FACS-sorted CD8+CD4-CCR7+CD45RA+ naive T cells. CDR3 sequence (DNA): TGTGCCAGCAGCTTAGCGGGGGGTTGGTCCTTC. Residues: CASSLAGGWSF.